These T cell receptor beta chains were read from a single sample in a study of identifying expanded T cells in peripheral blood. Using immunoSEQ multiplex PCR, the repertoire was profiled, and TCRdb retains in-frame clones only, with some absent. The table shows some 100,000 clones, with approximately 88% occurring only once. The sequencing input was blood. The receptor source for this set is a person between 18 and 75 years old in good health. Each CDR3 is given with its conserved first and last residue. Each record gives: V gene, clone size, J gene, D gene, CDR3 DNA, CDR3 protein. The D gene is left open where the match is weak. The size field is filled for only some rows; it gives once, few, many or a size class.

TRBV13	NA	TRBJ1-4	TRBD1	TGTGCCAGCAGCCAGACCGGGACAGCTACTAATGAAAAACTGTTTTTT	CASSQTGTATNEKLFF
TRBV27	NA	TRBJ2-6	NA	TGTGCCAGCAGCCGGAGAGACCGCCCTGGGGCCAACGTCCTGACTTTC	CASSRRDRPGANVLTF
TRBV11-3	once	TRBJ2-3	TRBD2	TGTGCCAGCAGCCGTAGACTAGCGGGAGGGGTGGATACGCAGTATTTT	CASSRRLAGGVDTQYF
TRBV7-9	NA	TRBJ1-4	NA	TGTGCCAGCAGCTTGCCGCGGGCAACTAATGAAAAACTGTTTTTT	CASSLPRATNEKLFF
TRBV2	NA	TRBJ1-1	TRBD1	TGTGCCAGCAGACTCGGACAGGGTAACACTGAAGCTTTCTTT	CASRLGQGNTEAFF
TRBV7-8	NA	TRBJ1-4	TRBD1	TGTGCCAGCAGCTTATATACAGGGGGCGCGGATGAAAAACTGTTTTTT	CASSLYTGGADEKLFF
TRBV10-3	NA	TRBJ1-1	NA	TGTGCCATCAGACCCTCTCATGAGGGTGACAACACTGAAGCTTTCTTT	CAIRPSHEGDNTEAFF
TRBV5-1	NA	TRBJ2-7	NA	TGCGCCAGCAGCTCAGATCCTACAGGGTACGAGCAGTACTTC	CASSSDPTGYEQYF
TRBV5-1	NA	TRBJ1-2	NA	TGCGCCAGCATCCTCTCGACGTTGGTGGGGTATGGCTACACCTTC	CASILSTLVGYGYTF
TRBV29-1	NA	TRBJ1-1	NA	TGCAGCGTTGAAACCAGAGACACTGAAGCTTTCTTT	CSVETRDTEAFF
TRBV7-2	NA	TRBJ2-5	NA	TGTGCCAGCAGCTTAAGTGGGATTGGGGAGACCCAGTACTTC	CASSLSGIGETQYF
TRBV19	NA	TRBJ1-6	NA	TGTGCCAGTAGTTCACATAATTCACCCCTCCACTTT	CASSSHNSPLHF
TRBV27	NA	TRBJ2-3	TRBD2	TGTGCCAGCAGGATGGGACTAGCGGGTGCTAGCGGAGATACGCAGTATTTT	CASRMGLAGASGDTQYF
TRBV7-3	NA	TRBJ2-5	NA	TGTGCCAGCAGCTTGGGGACACAAGAGACCCAGTACTTC	CASSLGTQETQYF
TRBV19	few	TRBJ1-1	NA	TGTGCCAGTAGTCCCGAGCGCATGAACACTGAAGCTTTCTTT	CASSPERMNTEAFF
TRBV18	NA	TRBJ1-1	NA	TGTGCCAGCTCCGTATTGTGGGGGAACACTGAAGCTTTCTTT	CASSVLWGNTEAFF
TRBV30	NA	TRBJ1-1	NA	TGTGCCTGGAGTGTACAGTCGAACACTGAAGCTTTCTTT	CAWSVQSNTEAFF
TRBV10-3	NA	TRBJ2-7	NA	TGTGCCATCAGTGAGTCGACAGTCTCCTACGAGCAGTACTTC	CAISESTVSYEQYF
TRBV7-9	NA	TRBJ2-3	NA	TGTGCCAGCAGCTTAGCGCTGCAGACCACAGATACGCAGTATTTT	CASSLALQTTDTQYF
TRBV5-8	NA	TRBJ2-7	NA	TGTGCCAGCAGCTTACGGACACAGGTGGGGGAGCAGTACTTC	CASSLRTQVGEQYF
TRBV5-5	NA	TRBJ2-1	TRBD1	TGTGCCAGCAGCTTAATTACCGGGACAGTAGACAATGAGCAGTTCTTC	CASSLITGTVDNEQFF
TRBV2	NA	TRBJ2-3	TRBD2	TGTGCCAGCAGCGACCCTAGCGGGGGGGCGACAGATACGCAGTATTTT	CASSDPSGGATDTQYF
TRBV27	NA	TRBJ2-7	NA	TGTGCCAGCAGTTCCAGTAGCGCCTACGAGCAGTACTTC	CASSSSSAYEQYF
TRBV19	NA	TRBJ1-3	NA	TGTGCCAGTAAGGGGCGCCCAAGCTCTGGAAACACCATATATTTT	CASKGRPSSGNTIYF
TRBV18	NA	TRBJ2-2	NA	TGTGCCAGCTCACCGACTCGGGGCGTTGAGTCCACCGGGGAGCTGTTTTTT	CASSPTRGVESTGELFF
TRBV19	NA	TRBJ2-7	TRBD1	TGTGCCAGTAGTGGGACCTCAGGGGGTGAAGAGCAGTACTTC	CASSGTSGGEEQYF
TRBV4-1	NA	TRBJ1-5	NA	TGCGCCAGCAGCCAAGATGGCAGAGGTCAGCCCCAGCATTTT	CASSQDGRGQPQHF
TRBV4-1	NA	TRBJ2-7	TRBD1	TGCGCCAGCAGCCAAGCCCCCCCGGGGACAGTTTGGTACGAGCAGTACTTC	CASSQAPPGTVWYEQYF
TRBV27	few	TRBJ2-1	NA	TGTGCCAGCAGTTCCCCTAGCTCCTACAATGAGCAGTTCTTC	CASSSPSSYNEQFF
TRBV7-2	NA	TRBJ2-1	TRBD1	TGTGCCAGCAGCTCCGGGACAGGGGGAATGAATGAGCAGTTCTTC	CASSSGTGGMNEQFF
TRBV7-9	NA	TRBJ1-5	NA	TGTGCCAGCAGCACAGACCGGAGCAATCAGCCCCAGCATTTT	CASSTDRSNQPQHF
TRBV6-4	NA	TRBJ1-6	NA	TGTGCCAGCAGTGAGGGTCGCAGTTCACCCCTCCACTTT	CASSEGRSSPLHF
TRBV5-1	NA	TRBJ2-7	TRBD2	TGCGCCAGCAGCCCCGGACTAGCGGTATTAGCCTACGAGCAGTACTTC	CASSPGLAVLAYEQYF
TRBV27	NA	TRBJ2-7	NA	TGTGCCAGCAGTTTACGTTCTTGGGGCGGGGAGCAGTACTTC	CASSLRSWGGEQYF
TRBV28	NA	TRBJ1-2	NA	TGTGCCAGCAGTATCAGGGCCCTAACTGGCTACACCTTC	CASSIRALTGYTF
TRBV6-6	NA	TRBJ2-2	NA	TGTGCCAGCATGAGACCGAACACCGGGGAGCTGTTTTTT	CASMRPNTGELFF
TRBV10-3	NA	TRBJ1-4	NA	TGTGCCATCAGTGAGCGTTGGGGGGGCGCAGATGAAAAACTGTTTTTT	CAISERWGGADEKLFF
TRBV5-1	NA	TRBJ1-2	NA	TGCGCCAGCAGCTTGGCCGGTATCTCGGCTGGCTACACCTTC	CASSLAGISAGYTF
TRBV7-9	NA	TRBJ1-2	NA	TGTGCCAGCAGCCCAGCCGGGGAAGGAGGGGCGCGGGGCTACACCTTC	CASSPAGEGGARGYTF
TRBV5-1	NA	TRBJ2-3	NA	TGCGCCAGCAGCTTGGTCCAGAGCACAGATACGCAGTATTTT	CASSLVQSTDTQYF
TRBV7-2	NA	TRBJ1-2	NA	TGTGCCAGCAGCCAAGGACGGAATAACTATGGCTACACCTTC	CASSQGRNNYGYTF
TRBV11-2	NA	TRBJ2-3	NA	TGTGCCAGCAGCTTACTGTTCACAGATACGCAGTATTTT	CASSLLFTDTQYF